Below are 22 T cell receptor beta chains sequenced from a single sample in a study of identifying expanded T cells in peripheral blood. Profiling relied on immunoSEQ multiplex PCR, and the TCRdb table lists in-frame clones only, not all of them. This table has more than 80,000 clones, 88% appearing once. Sequencing input: blood. These receptors were taken from a person aged 18 to 70 in good health.

V is TRBV27 and J is TRBJ2-3; D call uncertain. V shed 3 bases and J shed 2 bases, with 9 bases lying between them. CDR1 and CDR2 (germline): MNHEY, SMNVEV (reference sequence). The CDR3 has 14 residues. CDR3 DNA: TGTGCCAGCAGTTTGAACAAGCACACAGATACGCAGTATTTT. Translated, it gives CASSLNKHTDTQYF.

The CDR3 sequence is CASGTDYGYTF. The CDR3 coding sequence is TGTGCCTCCGGGACGGACTATGGCTACACCTTC. V is TRBV30 and J is TRBJ1-2, with D perhaps TRBD1 (5 bases). The V end was cut by 7 bases, the J end by 3 bases, with 9 bases between. Germline CDR1 GTSNPN, CDR2 SVGIG (reference sequence). The CDR3 is 11 residues long.

The chain links TRBV19 to TRBJ2-3; 7 bases fit TRBD2. This CDR3 is built from 16 residues. The J segment lost 2 bases and the V segment lost 4 bases, leaving 9 bases of the junction unmatched. Germline values: CDR1 LNHDA, CDR2 SQIVND (reference sequence). The CDR3 is CASSNSGRSATDTQYF. The DNA of the CDR3 is TGTGCCAGTAGTAATAGCGGGCGCTCAGCCACAGATACGCAGTATTTT.

This clone was counted ten times or more. This chain uses TRBV10-1 with TRBJ1-6; tentatively, D is TRBD1 (5 bases). This CDR3 contains 13 residues. Looked up from germline, CDR1 is WNHNN and CDR2 is SYGVQD (reference sequence). Trimming removed 3 bases at V and 9 bases at J, with 9 bases between. CDR3 in DNA: TGCGCCAGCAGTGACGGGGACGCTTCACCCCTCCACTTT. This codes for CASSDGDASPLHF.

The CDR3 DNA is TGTGCCTGGAGTGTACGGGACAGGCAGTTCTTC. Its protein product is CAWSVRDRQFF. The chain uses TRBV30 and TRBJ2-1; 7 bases fit TRBD1. CDR1 GTSNPN and CDR2 SVGIG come from the germline V gene (reference sequence). V gave up 0 bases and J gave up 12 bases; unmatched junction bases: 2. The CDR3 runs 11 residues.

This chain connects TRBV5-4 to TRBJ2-2, with TRBD2 identical over 13 bases. CDR1 is SGHNT and CDR2 is YYREEE in the germline V gene (reference sequence). V lost 0 bases and J lost 4; bases outside the gene matches: 3. The CDR3 totals 17 residues. The CDR3 DNA follows: TGTGCCAGCAGCTTGGGACTAGCGGGGGGCCGCACCGGGGAGCTGTTTTTT. It codes for CASSLGLAGGRTGELFF.

The V call is TRBV13, the J call TRBJ2-2; 10 nucleotides agree with TRBD2. The CDR3 is made up of 17 amino acids. With 7 bases clipped from V and 2 bases from J, the junction kept 10 bases outside the gene matches. Germline CDR1 reads PRHDT; CDR2 reads FYEKMQ (reference sequence). CDR3 bases: TGTGCCAGCACCATCATAACTAGCGGGATAAACACCGGGGAGCTGTTTTTT. Its translation: CASTIITSGINTGELFF.

The chain combines TRBV6-5 with TRBJ2-2, with D possibly TRBD1 on 5 matching bases. Germline CDR1 MNHEY, CDR2 SVGAGI. This CDR3 comprises 14 residues. V was shortened by 4 bases and J by 5 bases, with 11 bases between the two germline ends. The chain's CDR3 is CASSSGFRTGELFF. In DNA form, the CDR3 reads TGTGCCAGCAGTTCAGGGTTCCGGACCGGGGAGCTGTTTTTT.

The chain has TRBV6-4 and TRBJ2-5; 15 nucleotides line up with TRBD2. The ends lost 5 bases at V and 5 bases at J; junction bases unmatched: 6. The CDR3 extends over 16 amino acids. Per germline, CDR1 MRHNA and CDR2 SNTAGT. This CDR3 reads CASSPRGLAGGETQYF. DNA for the CDR3: TGTGCCAGCAGTCCGAGGGGACTAGCGGGAGGTGAGACCCAGTACTTC.

The gene calls are TRBV5-1 and TRBJ2-7; D is unclear. Germline V gives CDR1 SGHRS, CDR2 YFSETQ. The CDR3 has 15 residues. V lost 1 base and J 3 bases, leaving 14 bases between the germline ends. The CDR3, as DNA: TGCGCCAGCAGCTTGAGGACGGTAAATTACTACGAGCAGTACTTC. Translating it yields CASSLRTVNYYEQYF.

This clone was seen a few times. The rearrangement joins TRBV19 to TRBJ1-3; D is ambiguous. The germline CDR1 and CDR2 sequences are LNHDA and SQIVND (reference sequence). V was shortened by 0 bases and J by 15 bases, with 18 bases between the two germline ends. This CDR3 has 14 residues. This CDR3 reads CASSIDRTAPLSYF. The CDR3 DNA sequence: TGTGCCAGTAGTATAGATCGAACCGCGCCCCTCTCATATTTT. Looking up the rest from reference TRBV19 and TRBJ1-3 gives the full variable domain: DGGITQSPKYLFRKEGQNVTLSCEQNLNHDAMYWYRQDPGQGLRLIYYSQIVNDFQKGDIAEGYSVSREKKESFPLTVTSAQKNPTAFYLCASSIDRTAPLSYFGEGSWLTVV.

This sequence joins TRBV28 and TRBJ2-7; perhaps D is TRBD1 or TRBD2 (5 bases each). The CDR3 spans 13 residues. Germline CDR1 is MDHEN and CDR2 is SYDVKM. V gave up 1 base and J gave up 6 bases, with 10 bases separating them. In DNA, the CDR3 is TGTGCCAGCAGTTTATCGGGACCTCGCGAGCAGTACTTC. It specifies CASSLSGPREQYF. Looking up the rest from reference TRBV28 and TRBJ2-7 gives the full variable domain: DVKVTQSSRYLVKRTGEKVFLECVQDMDHENMFWYRQDPGLGLRLIYFSYDVKMKEKGDIPEGYSVSREKKERFSLILESASTNQTSMYLCASSLSGPREQYFGPGTRLTVT.

The chain employs TRBV18 and TRBJ2-3; 8 bases are shared with TRBD2. The CDR3 extends over 16 amino acids. The V gene's germline CDR1 is KGHSH and CDR2 LQKENI. V dropped 3 bases and J dropped 1; count of bases not matched to a gene: 6. The CDR3 spells CASSPFGRAGTDTQYF. The CDR3 DNA sequence: TGTGCCAGCTCACCGTTCGGGAGGGCTGGCACAGATACGCAGTATTTT.

The chain is built from TRBV6-6 and TRBJ2-5; 10 bases line up with TRBD2. Trimming removed 5 bases from V and 4 bases from J; junction bases left unmatched: 1. The V gene's germline CDR1 is MNHNY and CDR2 SVGAGI (reference sequence). The CDR3 is 13 amino acids. The CDR3 here is CASSQRGGETQYF. As DNA, the CDR3 is TGTGCCAGCAGTCAGCGGGGGGGAGAGACCCAGTACTTC.

This clone was seen a single time. The V call is TRBV7-9, the J call TRBJ1-1, with 9 bases that match TRBD1. V was pared by 1 base and J by 5 bases, with 8 bases of the junction left unmatched. The CDR3 is 16 amino acids. Germline CDR1 and CDR2: SEHNR and FQNEAQ (reference sequence). DNA of the CDR3: TGTGCCAGCAGCTTAGGTTACGGGACAGGGAGAACTGAAGCTTTCTTT. It codes for CASSLGYGTGRTEAFF.

This clone occurred once. This CDR3 reads CASSVTGRDTEAFF. DNA for the CDR3: TGTGCCAGCAGCGTAACAGGGAGGGACACTGAAGCTTTCTTT. The chain is built from TRBV9 and TRBJ1-1, with D tentatively TRBD1 (6 bases). Trimming left V 1 base short and J 3 bases short, with 10 bases between. Germline loops: CDR1 SGDLS, CDR2 YYNGEE. This CDR3 is built from 14 residues. Using reference TRBV9 and TRBJ1-1 for the parts outside the CDR3, the full variable domain is DSGVTQTPKHLITATGQRVTLRCSPRSGDLSVYWYQQSLDQGLQFLIQYYNGEERAKGNILERFSAQQFPDLHSELNLSSLELGDSALYFCASSVTGRDTEAFFGQGTRLTVV.

This chain uses TRBV28 with TRBJ1-1, with D unresolved. Germline-derived CDR1 and CDR2 are MDHEN and SYDVKM. This CDR3 region has 13 residues. Trimming took off 6 bases at V and 4 bases at J, with 12 bases between the two ends. As DNA, the CDR3 is TGTGCCAGCAGCCAATTAGGGCGCACTGAAGCTTTCTTT. Protein sequence: CASSQLGRTEAFF.

The chain employs TRBV19 and TRBJ2-7; D is ambiguous. Germline CDR1 and CDR2: LNHDA and SQIVND (reference sequence). There are 13 residues in the CDR3. Between the trimmed V and J ends, which lost 6 bases and 3 bases, there was a span of 12 bases. The CDR3 is CASSETRYYEQYF. CDR3 coding DNA: TGTGCCAGTAGCGAGACACGTTACTACGAGCAGTACTTC.

This clone was observed a single time. This sequence joins TRBV1 and TRBJ2-2; no DNA check was done on the table's D call, TRBD2. TRBV1 represents a pseudogene. CDR3 length: 17 residues. The CDR3 DNA follows: TGCACCAGCAGCCAAGATAGAAGCGGAATTTGCCCCGGGGAGCTGTTTTTT. Amino acids: CTSSQDRSGICPGELFF.

This sequence joins TRBV30 and TRBJ1-3; D is possibly TRBD1 (5 bases). This CDR3 is built from 12 residues. Trimming took off 1 base at V and 4 bases at J, with 5 bases between the two ends. The germline gives CDR1 GTSNPN, CDR2 SVGIG (reference sequence). The CDR3: CAWSAGGNTIYF. CDR3 DNA sequence: TGTGCCTGGAGTGCAGGGGGAAACACCATATATTTT.

The V call is TRBV6-1, the J call TRBJ2-5; either TRBD1 or TRBD2 may fit D (5 bases each). The end of the DNA aligns better with TRBJ2-7, so the J call may be wrong. The CDR3 length is 15 residues. CDR1 and CDR2 (germline): MNHNS, SASEGT. The CDR3 sequence is CASSDRAGSSYEQYF. The CDR3 DNA is TGTGCCAGCAGTGACCGGGCAGGGAGCTCCTACGAGCAGTACTTC.

A note on this clone: At one end the junction does not follow the germline gene, possibly because of a read error. The gene calls are TRBV30 and TRBJ1-4; 7 nucleotides match TRBD1. CDR1 is GTSNPN, CDR2 SVGIG, per germline (reference sequence). The CDR3 loop spans 13 amino acids. The DNA for the CDR3 is TGTGCCGGGAGGGGACAGTTAAATGAAAAACTGTTTTTT. Its translation is CAGRGQLNEKLFF.